This T cell receptor (beta chain) was identified in a study of shared clonotypes between healthy human individuals. Germline CDR1 MDHEN, CDR2 SYDVKM. The CDR3 runs to 14 residues. Between the trimmed V and J ends, which lost 3 bases and 2 bases, there was a span of 8 bases. The assay was immunoSEQ multiplex PCR, and TCRdb's table has in-frame clones only and misses some. The sample has 740,000 or so clones, roughly 73% seen once. The sample taken for sequencing was memory CD4+ T cells sorted from blood. Subset defined: CD45RA-negative fraction. The TCR comes from a woman under 40 in good health. V usage is TRBV28 and J usage is TRBJ2-4; D might be TRBD1 (5 bases). The CDR3 nucleotides are TGTGCCAGCAGTTTCCAGGGATCCAAAAACATTCAGTACTTC. It yields the protein CASSFQGSKNIQYF.